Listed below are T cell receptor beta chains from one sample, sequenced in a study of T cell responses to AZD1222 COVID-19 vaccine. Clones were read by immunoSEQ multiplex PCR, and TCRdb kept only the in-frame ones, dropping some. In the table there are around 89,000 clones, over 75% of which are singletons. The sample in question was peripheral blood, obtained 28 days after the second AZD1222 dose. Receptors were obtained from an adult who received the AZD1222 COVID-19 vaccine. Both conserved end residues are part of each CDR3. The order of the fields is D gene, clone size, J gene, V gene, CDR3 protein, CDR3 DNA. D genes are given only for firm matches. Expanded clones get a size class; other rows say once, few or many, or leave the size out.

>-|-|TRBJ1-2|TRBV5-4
CASRTPDGPYGYTF
TGTGCCAGCAGAACCCCTGACGGGCCCTATGGCTACACCTTC
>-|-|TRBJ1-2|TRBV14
CASSQGGRDNKGYTF
TGTGCCAGCAGCCAAGGAGGAAGGGACAATAAGGGCTACACCTTC
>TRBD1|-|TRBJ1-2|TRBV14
CASSQGDRVWNYGYTF
TGTGCCAGCAGCCAAGGCGACAGGGTGTGGAACTATGGCTACACCTTC
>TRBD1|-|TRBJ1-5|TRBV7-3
CASSIQGAGQPQHF
TGTGCCAGCAGCATTCAGGGGGCAGGTCAGCCCCAGCATTTT
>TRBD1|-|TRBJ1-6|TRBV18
CASSPRQGHNSPLHF
TGTGCCAGCTCACCTCGACAGGGGCATAATTCACCCCTCCACTTT
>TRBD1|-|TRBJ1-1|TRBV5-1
CASSVNQGDTEAFF
TGCGCCAGCAGCGTAAATCAGGGGGACACTGAAGCTTTCTTT
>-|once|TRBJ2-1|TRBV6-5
CASSTKLVYEQFF
TGTGCCAGCAGCACGAAACTAGTTTATGAGCAGTTCTTC
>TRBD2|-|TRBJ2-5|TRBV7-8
CASSVSGGIQETQYF
TGTGCCAGCAGCGTGAGCGGGGGCATACAAGAGACCCAGTACTTC
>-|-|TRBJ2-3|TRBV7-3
CASSLVGTDTQYF
TGTGCCAGCAGCTTAGTGGGAACAGATACGCAGTATTTT
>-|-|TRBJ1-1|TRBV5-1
CASSRGVSSGFTEAFF
TGCGCCAGCAGCCGGGGGGTCTCTAGTGGGTTCACTGAAGCTTTCTTT
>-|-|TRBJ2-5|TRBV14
CASSSQETQYF
TGTGCCAGCAGCAGCCAAGAGACCCAGTACTTC
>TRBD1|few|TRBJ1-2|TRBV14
CASSQAPGTGEGYTF
TGTGCCAGCAGCCAAGCCCCCGGGACAGGGGAAGGCTACACCTTC
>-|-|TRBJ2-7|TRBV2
CAIRDLVTYEQYF
TGTGCCATCCGGGACTTAGTCACCTACGAGCAGTACTTC
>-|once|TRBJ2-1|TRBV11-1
CASSAEMGFLYNEQFF
TGTGCCAGCAGCGCTGAAATGGGGTTCCTTTACAATGAGCAGTTCTTC
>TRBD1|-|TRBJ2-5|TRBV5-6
CASQPTGAGETQYF
TGTGCCAGCCAACCTACAGGGGCAGGGGAGACCCAGTACTTC
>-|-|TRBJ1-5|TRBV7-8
CASSGGYGNNNQPQHF
TGTGCCAGCAGCGGAGGATACGGGAATAACAATCAGCCCCAGCATTTT
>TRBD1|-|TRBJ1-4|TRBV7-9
CASSFQGGLDEKLFF
TGTGCCAGCAGCTTCCAAGGGGGCTTGGATGAAAAACTGTTTTTT
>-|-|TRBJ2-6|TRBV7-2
CASSSDASSGANVLTF
TGTGCCAGCAGCTCAGACGCTAGCTCTGGGGCCAACGTCCTGACTTTC
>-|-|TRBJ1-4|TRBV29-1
CSVLSGGKLFF
TGCAGCGTTCTATCGGGCGGAAAACTGTTTTTT
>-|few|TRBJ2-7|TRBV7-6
CASKQKGDYEQYF
TGTGCCAGCAAGCAAAAGGGGGACTACGAGCAGTACTTC
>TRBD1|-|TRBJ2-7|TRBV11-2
CASSPISRRQGEGYEQYF
TGTGCCAGCAGCCCTATTAGCCGACGACAGGGCGAAGGCTACGAGCAGTACTTC
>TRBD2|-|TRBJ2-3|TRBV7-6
CASSRSIAGGPTDTQYF
TGTGCCAGCAGCCGTAGTATAGCGGGGGGGCCTACAGATACGCAGTATTTT
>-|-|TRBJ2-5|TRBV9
CASSPPPHRQETQYF
TGTGCCAGCAGCCCCCCCCCACATAGGCAAGAGACCCAGTACTTC
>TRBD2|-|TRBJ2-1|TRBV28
CASSSVAGGHYNEQFF
TGTGCCAGCAGTTCCGTAGCGGGGGGGCATTACAATGAGCAGTTCTTC
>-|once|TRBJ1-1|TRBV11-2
CASRYLRDKKAFF
TGTGCCAGCAGATACCTCCGGGACAAAAAAGCTTTCTTT
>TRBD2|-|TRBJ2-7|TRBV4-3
CASSQDRAGDPYEQYF
TGCGCCAGCAGCCAAGATCGAGCGGGGGATCCCTACGAGCAGTACTTC
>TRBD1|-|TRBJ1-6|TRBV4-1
CASSQANRGGFNSPLHF
TGCGCCAGCAGCCAAGCTAACAGGGGAGGTTTTAATTCACCCCTCCACTTT
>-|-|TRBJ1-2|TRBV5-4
CASTQEARGYTF
TGTGCCAGCACCCAAGAGGCTCGTGGCTACACCTTC
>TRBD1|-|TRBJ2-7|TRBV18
CASSPTGQGFSYEQYF
TGTGCCAGCTCACCAACTGGACAGGGCTTCTCCTACGAGCAGTACTTC
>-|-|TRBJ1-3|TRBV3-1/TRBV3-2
CASSQGQGFGNTIYF
TGTGCCAGCAGCCAAGGTCAGGGGTTTGGAAACACCATATATTTT
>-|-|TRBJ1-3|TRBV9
CASSVEGSGNTIYF
TGTGCCAGCAGCGTAGAAGGCTCTGGAAACACCATATATTTT
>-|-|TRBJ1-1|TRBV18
CASSHEDRVAFF
TGTGCCAGCTCGCACGAGGACAGAGTAGCTTTCTTT
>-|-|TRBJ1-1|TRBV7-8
CASSLQANTEAFF
TGTGCCAGCAGCTTACAGGCGAACACTGAAGCTTTCTTT
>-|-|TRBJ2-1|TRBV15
CATSPVRNEQFF
TGTGCCACCAGTCCAGTGAGAAATGAGCAGTTCTTC
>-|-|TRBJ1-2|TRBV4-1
CASSQGQVLNYGYTF
TGCGCCAGCAGCCAAGGACAGGTTTTAAACTATGGCTACACCTTC
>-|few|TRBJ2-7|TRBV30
CAWSIVEQYF
TGTGCCTGGAGTATAGTCGAGCAGTACTTC
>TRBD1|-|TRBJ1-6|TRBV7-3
CASSLHGGSGQGHPGDNSPLHF
TGTGCCAGCAGCTTACATGGCGGATCAGGACAGGGGCACCCGGGGGATAATTCACCCCTCCACTTT
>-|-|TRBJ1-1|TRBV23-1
CASSQSGGVRRGMNTEAFF
TGCGCCAGCAGTCAATCGGGTGGGGTACGCCGGGGGATGAACACTGAAGCTTTCTTT
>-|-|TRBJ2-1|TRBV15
CATSRDNEQFF
TGTGCCACCAGCAGAGACAATGAGCAGTTCTTC
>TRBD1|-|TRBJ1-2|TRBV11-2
CASSLSAGGNYGYTF
TGTGCCAGCAGCTTATCAGCAGGGGGTAACTATGGCTACACCTTC
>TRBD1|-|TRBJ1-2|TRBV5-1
CASSQIPGQDGYTF
TGCGCCAGCAGCCAAATTCCGGGACAGGATGGCTACACCTTC
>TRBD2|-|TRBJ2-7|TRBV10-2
CASSESGTTSFELHEQYF
TGCGCCAGCAGTGAGTCGGGGACTACCTCTTTCGAGTTGCACGAGCAGTACTTC
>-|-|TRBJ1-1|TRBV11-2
CASSLVASRFPEGAFF
TGTGCCAGCAGCTTAGTTGCCTCTAGATTCCCCGAGGGAGCTTTCTTT
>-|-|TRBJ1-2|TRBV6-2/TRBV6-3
CASSPRVPYGYTF
TGTGCCAGCAGCCCCAGAGTTCCGTATGGCTACACCTTC
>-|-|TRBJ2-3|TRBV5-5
CASSFGHASTDTQYF
TGTGCCAGCAGCTTCGGGCACGCTAGCACAGATACGCAGTATTTT
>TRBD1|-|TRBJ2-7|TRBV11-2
CASSLGTRQGPYEQYF
TGTGCCAGCAGCTTAGGTACCCGACAGGGACCCTACGAGCAGTACTTC
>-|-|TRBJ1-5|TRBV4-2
CASSLDRGGYQPQHF
TGTGCCAGCAGCCTTGATAGGGGCGGATATCAGCCCCAGCATTTT
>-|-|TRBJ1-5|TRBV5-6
CASSLFSRSGNQPQHF
TGTGCCAGCAGCTTGTTTAGTCGAAGTGGCAATCAGCCCCAGCATTTT
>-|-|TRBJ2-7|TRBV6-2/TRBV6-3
CASSYVVQRAGEQYF
TGTGCCAGCAGTTACGTGGTACAACGAGCGGGCGAGCAGTACTTC
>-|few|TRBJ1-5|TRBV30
CAWSEQGNQPQHF
TGTGCCTGGAGTGAACAGGGCAATCAGCCCCAGCATTTT
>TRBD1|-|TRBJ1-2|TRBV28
CASSLGGTGGRGYTF
TGTGCCAGCAGTTTAGGTGGGACAGGGGGCCGTGGCTACACCTTC